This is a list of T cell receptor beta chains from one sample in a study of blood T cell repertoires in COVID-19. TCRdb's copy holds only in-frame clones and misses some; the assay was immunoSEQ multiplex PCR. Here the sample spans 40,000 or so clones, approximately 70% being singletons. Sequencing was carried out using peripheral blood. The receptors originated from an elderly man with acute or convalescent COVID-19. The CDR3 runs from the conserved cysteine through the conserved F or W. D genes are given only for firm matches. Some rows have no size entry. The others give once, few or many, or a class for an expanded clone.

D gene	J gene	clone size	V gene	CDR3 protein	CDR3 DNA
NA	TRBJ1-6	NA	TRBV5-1	CASSSDWNNSPLHF	TGCGCCAGCAGCTCCGACTGGAATAATTCACCCCTCCACTTT
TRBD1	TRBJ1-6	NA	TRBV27	CASSTRTGEISPLHF	TGTGCCAGCAGTACCCGGACAGGGGAGATTTCACCCCTCCACTTT
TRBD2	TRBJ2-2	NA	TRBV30	CAWRGQRESGELFF	TGTGCCTGGAGAGGCCAGCGGGAGTCCGGGGAGCTGTTTTTT
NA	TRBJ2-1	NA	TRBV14	CASSQGGRSYNEQFF	TGTGCCAGCAGCCAAGGCGGCCGCTCCTACAATGAGCAGTTCTTC
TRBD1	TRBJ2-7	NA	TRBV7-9	CASSSTGEIKNEQYF	TGTGCCAGCAGTTCCACAGGGGAGATTAAGAACGAGCAGTACTTC
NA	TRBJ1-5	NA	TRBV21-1	CARSEKYNQPQHF	TGTGCCCGAAGCGAGAAGTACAATCAGCCCCAGCATTTT
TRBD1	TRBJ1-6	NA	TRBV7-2	CASSFRTGIAPLHF	TGTGCCAGCAGCTTCCGGACAGGGATAGCACCCCTCCACTTT
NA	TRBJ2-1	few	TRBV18	CASSPGANEQFF	TGTGCCAGCTCACCGGGAGCAAATGAGCAGTTCTTC
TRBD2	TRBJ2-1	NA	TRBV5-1	CASSRGGSVTYNEQFF	TGCGCCAGCAGCCGCGGGGGGAGCGTTACCTACAATGAGCAGTTCTTC
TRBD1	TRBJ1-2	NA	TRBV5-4	CATMDRGLLNYGYTF	TGTGCCACCATGGACAGGGGGCTCCTGAACTATGGCTACACCTTC
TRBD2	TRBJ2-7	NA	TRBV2	CASRGRTSGFSSYEQYF	TGTGCCAGCAGGGGACGGACTAGCGGTTTTAGCTCCTACGAGCAGTACTTC
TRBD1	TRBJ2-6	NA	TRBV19	CASSTFGTASGANVLTF	TGTGCCAGTAGCACTTTCGGGACAGCCTCTGGGGCCAACGTCCTGACTTTC
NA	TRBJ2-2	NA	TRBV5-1	CASSLGAANTGELFF	TGCGCCAGCAGCTTGGGGGCAGCGAACACCGGGGAGCTGTTTTTT
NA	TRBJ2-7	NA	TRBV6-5	CASSYSNALFISEQYF	TGTGCCAGCAGTTACTCGAATGCCCTGTTTATTAGCGAGCAGTACTTC
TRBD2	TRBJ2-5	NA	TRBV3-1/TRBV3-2	CASSQRTSGQETQYF	TGTGCCAGCAGCCAGAGGACTAGCGGGCAAGAGACCCAGTACTTC
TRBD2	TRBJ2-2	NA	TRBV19	CATSGLPNTGELFF	TGTGCCACCTCGGGACTACCGAACACCGGGGAGCTGTTTTTT
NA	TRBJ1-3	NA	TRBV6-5	CASSTRAGNTIYF	TGTGCCAGCAGTACCAGGGCGGGAAACACCATATATTTT
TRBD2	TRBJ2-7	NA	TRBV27	CASSLPRLAETYEQYF	TGTGCCAGCAGTTTACCCCGGCTAGCGGAAACCTACGAGCAGTACTTC
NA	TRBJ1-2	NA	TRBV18	CASSPIRESYGYTF	TGTGCCAGCTCACCAATTAGGGAGAGCTATGGCTACACCTTC
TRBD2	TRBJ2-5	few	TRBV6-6	CASRLAGVRETQYF	TGTGCCAGCAGGCTAGCGGGAGTTCGGGAGACCCAGTACTTC